This T cell receptor (beta chain) was recovered during a study of T cells expressing NK-cell markers. General observations from the study: The leading position in the CD3+CD56-NKG2C+ fraction of a handful of donors also went to these clonotypes.

Per the germline V gene, CDR1 is DFQATT and CDR2 is SNEGSKA (reference sequence). The CDR3 runs 14 residues. Regarding this clonotype: Its antigen is currently unknown.

TCRdb reprocessed the 5' RACE reads and keeps a single row for each CDR3 protein, giving no DNA. This repertoire includes 250,000 to 300,000 distinct CDR3 sequences. The chain carries TRBV20-1 and TRBJ2-2; TCRdb calls TRBD1, which cannot be checked without DNA. This TCR was sampled from a man younger than 35 in good health. Input material: blood T cells: a sorted CD56 or NKG2C T cell subset, CD4+ or CD8+ T cells, or bulk PBMC T cells (not recorded which). The CDR3 spells CSAKGQGYTGELFF.